These 15 T cell receptor beta chains were all obtained from the same sample, sequenced in a study of vaccination and CD4 T cells after COVID-19. Treatment here: 10-day PBMC culture with coronavirus spike peptide pools or control peptides (ViraFEST assay). Which antigens these TCRs recognize remains unknown. Oncomine TCR Beta short-read sequencing was applied to DNA from cultured CD4+ T cells. MiXCR, applied by TCRdb to the PCR reads, yields one record per CDR3 protein. Of 8,000 to 10,000 distinct CDR3 sequences in the sample, over 60% were seen once. The specimen sequenced was CD4+ T cells from blood, cultured in vitro. The receptor set was obtained from a human donor who had recovered from COVID-19.

The gene calls are TRBV5-4 and TRBJ2-3; maybe TRBD1 (9 bases). Deletions cut 4 bases from V and 1 base from J, with 19 bases between. This CDR3 spans 17 amino acids. Germline CDR1 is SGHNT and CDR2 is YYREEE (reference sequence). This CDR3 reads CASSRGGDRDGTDTQYF. CDR3 DNA sequence: TGTGCCAGCAGCCGGGGGGGGGACAGGGACGGCACAGATACGCAGTATTTT.

In its sample, this clonotype was seen a few times. The chain has TRBV12-3 or TRBV12-4 and TRBJ1-1, with D hard to call. The V gene lost 2 bases and the J gene lost 1 base, with 8 bases spanning the gap. This CDR3 has 14 amino acids. CDR3 coding DNA: TGTGCCAGCAGTTTATCTGGCAGGAACACTGAAGCTTTCTTT. Translated: CASSLSGRNTEAFF.

V usage is TRBV6-2 or TRBV6-3 and J usage is TRBJ2-2; 7 nucleotides match TRBD1. CDR1 and CDR2 (germline): MNHEY, SVGEGT. The CDR3 runs 14 residues. The J segment lost 4 bases and the V segment lost 6 bases, leaving 5 bases of the junction unmatched. CDR3 nucleotide sequence: TGTGCCAGCAGAATGACAGGGAGCACCGGGGAGCTGTTTTTT. It encodes CASRMTGSTGELFF.

This chain connects TRBV4-2 to TRBJ2-7; 9 positions match TRBD2. V lost 1 base and J lost 5; bases outside the gene matches: 6. Germline-derived CDR1 and CDR2 are LGHNA and YNFKEQ. The CDR3 totals 15 residues. The CDR3 region has the DNA TGTGCCAGCAGCCAAGGCTATCAGCGGGAGGACGAGCAGTACTTC. Its translation: CASSQGYQREDEQYF.

The chain is built from TRBV28 and TRBJ1-5, with D maybe TRBD1 (5 bases). V lost 2 bases, J lost 7 bases, and 21 bases lay in between. Germline V CDR1 and CDR2: MDHEN, SYDVKM. The CDR3 spans 17 residues. CDR3 region: CASSLGAWGGSYQPQHF. The CDR3 bases are TGTGCCAGCAGTTTAGGGGCCTGGGGTGGTAGCTACCAGCCCCAGCATTTT.

This clonotype was seen a few times. This sequence joins TRBV7-2 and TRBJ1-6; D is perhaps TRBD1 (6 bases). CDR1 is SGHTA, CDR2 FQGNSA, per germline. The CDR3 is 15 amino acids. Trimming pared 5 bases from V and 10 bases from J, leaving 18 bases between. The CDR3 here is CASSPTAGVRSPLHF. CDR3 sequence (DNA): TGTGCCAGCAGCCCGACTGCAGGGGTAAGGTCACCCCTCCACTTT.

This chain links TRBV6-1 with TRBJ1-5; the D is unclear. The CDR3 runs 15 residues. Germline CDR1 MNHNS, CDR2 SASEGT. V lost 4 bases and J 2 bases, leaving 12 bases between the germline ends. The CDR3 is CASSGANLGNQPQHF. CDR3 DNA sequence: TGTGCCAGCAGTGGGGCAAACTTGGGCAATCAGCCCCAGCATTTT.

The J gene is TRBJ2-2, the V gene TRBV11-3; the match to TRBD1 covers 9 bases. J lost 7 bases, V lost 6 bases, and 6 bases had no gene match. The CDR3 is 14 amino acids. CDR1 is SGHNT, CDR2 YENEEA, per germline. The CDR3 here is CASRRGQGGGELFF. Written as DNA, the CDR3 is TGTGCCAGCAGAAGGGGACAGGGCGGCGGGGAGCTGTTTTTT. Drawing the rest from reference TRBV11-3 and TRBJ2-2, the complete variable domain is EAGVVQSPRYKIIEKKQPVAFWCNPISGHNTLYWYLQNLGQGPELLIRYENEEAVDDSQLPKDRFSAERLKGVDSTLKIQPAELGDSAVYLCASRRGQGGGELFFGEGSRLTVL.

The chain recombines TRBV7-3 with TRBJ1-2; 10 positions agree with TRBD1. Trimming cost V 4 bases and J 2 bases; bases outside gene matches: 4. This CDR3 comprises 15 residues. Germline-derived CDR1 and CDR2 are SGHTA and FQGTGA. In DNA form, the CDR3 reads TGTGCCAGCAGCTCCGGACAGGGGGTGAACTATGGCTACACCTTC. Its protein is CASSSGQGVNYGYTF.

The chain uses TRBV28 and TRBJ1-5, with TRBD1 as a possible D gene (5 bases). The CDR3 is 14 residues long. V was cut by 8 bases and J by 1 base, with 12 bases left in between. Germline CDR1 and CDR2: MDHEN and SYDVKM. CDR3 coding DNA: TGTGCCAGCGTGGGACCGACAAGCAATCAGCCCCAGCATTTT. It specifies CASVGPTSNQPQHF.

Sample share makes this clonotype medium-sized. The CDR3 DNA is TGTGCCACCAGCCGGGACGGAAATAGCAATCAGCCCCAGCATTTT. Translation: CATSRDGNSNQPQHF. This rearrangement joins TRBV15 to TRBJ1-5; D perhaps matches TRBD1 (5 bases). The ends were cut back, 5 bases at V and 0 bases at J, with 11 bases in the middle. The CDR3 is made up of 15 amino acids. CDR1 LNHNV and CDR2 YYDKDF come from the germline V gene (reference sequence). Filled out from reference TRBV15 and TRBJ1-5, the complete variable domain reads DAMVIQNPRYQVTQFGKPVTLSCSQTLNHNVMYWYQQKSSQAPKLLFHYYDKDFNNEADTPDNFQSRRPNTSFCFLDIRSPGLGDTAMYLCATSRDGNSNQPQHFGDGTRLSIL.

This clonotype was detected a few times. The genes are TRBV2 and TRBJ1-5; 7 bases are shared with TRBD1. The germline gives CDR1 SNHLY, CDR2 FYNNEI. With 10 bases clipped from V and 0 bases from J, the junction kept 6 bases outside the gene matches. The CDR3 runs 14 residues. The chain's CDR3 is CAIQTGYSNQPQHF. As DNA, the CDR3 is TGTGCCATACAGACAGGGTATAGCAATCAGCCCCAGCATTTT.

This clonotype was recorded once. V and J are TRBV11-1 and TRBJ2-2; D possibly corresponds to TRBD2 (5 bases). V was trimmed by 3 bases and J by 4 bases, leaving 18 bases between them. In germline, CDR1 is SGHAT, CDR2 FQDESV (reference sequence). The length of the CDR3 is 17 residues. CDR3 amino acids: CASSLASAGRGTGELFF. The CDR3 region has the DNA TGTGCCAGCAGCTTGGCGTCCGCTGGCCGGGGCACCGGGGAGCTGTTTTTT.

The sample holds one count of this clonotype. As DNA, the CDR3 is TGTGCCACCAGTGATTTCCCGGGACAGGGTGGGGGTATGGAGACCCAGTACTTC. The encoded protein is CATSDFPGQGGGMETQYF. The gene calls are TRBV24-1 and TRBJ2-5; 9 nucleotides agree with TRBD1. Germline values: CDR1 KGHDR, CDR2 SFDVKD. This CDR3 spans 18 amino acids. The J segment lost 5 bases and the V segment lost 1 base, leaving 13 bases of the junction unmatched.

In nucleotides, the CDR3 is TGCAGTGCGCGGACTAGCTCCCCTAGCTCCTACGAGCAGTACTTC. It codes for CSARTSSPSSYEQYF. The V gene is TRBV20-1, the J gene TRBJ2-7; 8 nucleotides align to TRBD2. The CDR3 totals 15 residues. From germline, CDR1 is DFQATT and CDR2 SNEGSKA (reference sequence). J lost 0 bases, V lost 6 bases, and 10 bases had no gene match.